Below, 12 T cell receptor beta chains from the same sample are listed, as sequenced in a study of blood T cell repertoires in COVID-19. Clones were read by immunoSEQ multiplex PCR, and TCRdb kept only the in-frame ones, dropping some. The sample lists roughly 230,000 clones; roughly 85% were seen once. The source material was peripheral blood. Source of these receptors: a man aged 40-55 years with acute or convalescent COVID-19.

The chain has TRBV12-5 and TRBJ2-1, with a tentative D call TRBD1 (6 bases). Germline V gene sequence: CDR1 LGHNT, CDR2 FRNRAP. V was clipped by 5 bases and J by 10 bases, with 27 bases between them. This CDR3 comprises 17 residues. The CDR3 sequence is CASGTPPGAPGQWEQFF. The CDR3 DNA reads TGTGCTAGTGGTACCCCGCCAGGGGCCCCCGGACAATGGGAGCAGTTCTTC.

The V call is TRBV5-1, the J call TRBJ2-7; D possibly corresponds to TRBD1 (6 bases). Germline V gives CDR1 SGHRS, CDR2 YFSETQ. Trimming pared 0 bases from V and 5 bases from J, leaving 18 bases between. The CDR3 runs 16 residues. As DNA, the CDR3 is TGCGCCAGCAGCTTGGCCACCCAGGGGAATTTCCACGAGCAGTACTTC. Amino acid sequence: CASSLATQGNFHEQYF.

CDR3 sequence (DNA): TGTGCCAGCAGCCAAGATTCGGGGGGGGCCTACAATGAGCAGTTCTTC. It specifies CASSQDSGGAYNEQFF. J is TRBJ2-1 and V is TRBV3-1 (or the pseudogene TRBV3-2), with 8 positions matching TRBD2. Trimming removed 0 bases from V and 2 bases from J; junction bases left unmatched: 3. This CDR3 is built from 16 residues. Germline loops: CDR1 LGHDT, CDR2 YNNKEL (reference sequence).

This clone was detected once. CDR3 sequence reads: CASSPATGGSATGELFF. CDR3 DNA: TGTGCCAGCTCACCCGCAACGGGGGGCTCCGCCACCGGGGAGCTGTTTTTT. This chain uses TRBV18 with TRBJ2-2; D possibly corresponds to TRBD2 (7 bases). CDR1 and CDR2 (germline): KGHSH, LQKENI. The germline V and J ends were trimmed by 3 bases and 4 bases, with 18 bases remaining between them. This CDR3 comprises 17 residues.

The chain employs TRBV29-1 and TRBJ1-2; a weak D match, TRBD1 (5 bases). The CDR3 consists of 11 residues. The V gene lost 6 bases and the J gene lost 7 bases, with 12 bases spanning the gap. Germline values: CDR1 SQVTM, CDR2 ANQGSEA. CDR3: CSVPDIGGYTF. The DNA of the CDR3 is TGCAGCGTCCCGGACATTGGTGGCTACACCTTC.

This clone is a singleton in its sample. The chain has TRBV18 and TRBJ2-7, with D perhaps matching TRBD2 (5 bases). Germline CDR1 and CDR2: KGHSH and LQKENI. The CDR3 sequence is 14 residues long. Trimming removed 2 bases from V and 0 bases from J, with 8 bases in between. CDR3 loop: CASSPGLSSYEQYF. CDR3 in DNA: TGTGCCAGCTCACCAGGACTCAGCTCCTACGAGCAGTACTTC.

The gene calls are TRBV29-1 and TRBJ2-1; D call uncertain. The CDR3 spans 14 residues. V lost 5 bases to trimming and J lost 0 bases, with 11 bases between them. Germline V gene lookup returns CDR1 SQVTM and CDR2 ANQGSEA. DNA of the CDR3: TGCAGCGTTCCCAGGCCCCGCTCCTACAATGAGCAGTTCTTC. Encoded protein: CSVPRPRSYNEQFF.

This sequence joins TRBV11-3 and TRBJ2-3, with 7 bases that match TRBD2. CDR3 length equals 15 residues. Trimming cost V 3 bases and J 1 base; bases outside gene matches: 4. CDR1 is SGHNT and CDR2 is YENEEA in the germline V gene. The CDR3 DNA sequence: TGTGCCAGCAGCTTGGGGGGGACCGGCACAGATACGCAGTATTTT. Translation: CASSLGGTGTDTQYF. The complete variable domain, with remaining parts taken from reference TRBV11-3 and TRBJ2-3, reads EAGVVQSPRYKIIEKKQPVAFWCNPISGHNTLYWYLQNLGQGPELLIRYENEEAVDDSQLPKDRFSAERLKGVDSTLKIQPAELGDSAVYLCASSLGGTGTDTQYFGPGTRLTVL.

The chain couples TRBV27 to TRBJ2-1; D is possibly TRBD1 (7 bases). The CDR3 contains 15 residues. From germline, CDR1 is MNHEY and CDR2 SMNVEV (reference sequence). V dropped 6 bases and J dropped 5 bases, with 17 bases sitting between them. CDR3 nucleotide sequence: TGTGCCAGCAGCGACGGAGGGACAGTACACAATGAGCAGTTCTTC. It translates to CASSDGGTVHNEQFF.

This chain uses TRBV14 with TRBJ2-1; 8 nucleotides match TRBD2. After removal of 1 base from V and 8 bases from J, the junction contained 7 bases not matched to a gene. Germline V CDR1 and CDR2: SGHDN, FVKESK. CDR3 length: 15 residues. CDR3 amino acids: CASSQAGGLKHEQFF. The CDR3 coding sequence is TGTGCCAGCAGCCAAGCGGGGGGGCTCAAACATGAGCAGTTCTTC.

The rearrangement uses TRBV7-2 and TRBJ2-1; tentative D call: TRBD1 (5 bases). This CDR3 contains 14 residues. The V and J ends lost 2 bases and 5 bases respectively, with 10 bases between them. CDR1 and CDR2 (germline): SGHTA, FQGNSA. The CDR3 sequence: CASSLLTVHNEQFF. The DNA of the CDR3 is TGTGCCAGCAGCTTACTGACAGTACACAATGAGCAGTTCTTC.

The chain links TRBV5-1 to TRBJ2-1, with D unresolved. V was shortened by 4 bases and J by 6 bases, with 14 bases between the two germline ends. CDR3 size: 14 residues. The germline V gene encodes CDR1 SGHRS and CDR2 YFSETQ. In DNA form, the CDR3 reads TGCGCCAGCAGCCCCCCGGGTTTTTCCAATGAGCAGTTCTTC. Translation gives CASSPPGFSNEQFF.